Below are 28 T cell receptor beta chains sequenced from a single sample in a study of Ad26.COV2.S vaccination and SARS-CoV-2 variants. The data were produced by immunoSEQ multiplex PCR, yet TCRdb's version contains in-frame clones alone and is incomplete. The table includes 440,000 or so clones, 90% detected once. Treatment here: about 20 received Ad26.COV2.S at low or high dose, single or two shots; 5 received placebo; per-sample allocation not given. Day 63 after the first vaccine or placebo injection was the time point for sampling. The input for sequencing was peripheral blood, taken in a trial of Ad26.COV2.S vaccine versus placebo. These receptors were obtained from a person aged 18-60 years who received the Ad26.COV2.S COVID-19 vaccine or a placebo.

The chain has TRBV6-5 and TRBJ2-7; 13 bases are a match to TRBD2. This CDR3 has 14 residues. Germline values: CDR1 MNHEY, CDR2 SVGAGI. V shed 6 bases and J 5 bases; nucleotides not matched to a gene: 4. CDR3 protein: CASSRTSGSHEQYF. The CDR3 DNA sequence: TGTGCCAGCAGCCGGACTAGCGGGAGTCACGAGCAGTACTTC.

The chain carries TRBV7-9 and TRBJ1-1; D is unclear. Germline V gene data show CDR1 as SEHNR and CDR2 as FQNEAQ (reference sequence). The CDR3 has 13 residues. V lost 5 bases to trimming and J lost 0 bases, with 7 bases between them. In nucleotides, the CDR3 is TGTGCCAGCAGCCCAGGACTGAACACTGAAGCTTTCTTT. It is translated as CASSPGLNTEAFF. The entire variable domain, with the rest obtained from reference TRBV7-9 and TRBJ1-1, is as follows: DTGVSQNPRHKITKRGQNVTFRCDPISEHNRLYWYRQTLGQGPEFLTYFQNEAQLEKSRLLSDRFSAERPKGSFSTLEIQRTEQGDSAMYLCASSPGLNTEAFFGQGTRLTVV.

V is TRBV5-1 and J is TRBJ2-7; maybe TRBD1 (6 bases). Germline CDR1 reads SGHRS; CDR2 reads YFSETQ. The length of the CDR3 is 14 residues. Trimming cost V 0 bases and J 7 bases, with 14 bases left between them. The CDR3 coding sequence is TGCGCCAGCAGCTTGGGGCAGGTCAGGGGAGAGCAGTACTTC. Protein sequence: CASSLGQVRGEQYF.

V is TRBV4-3 and J is TRBJ1-2; D uncertain. V lost 1 base, J lost 4 bases, and 7 bases lay in between. The CDR3 consists of 13 residues. Germline CDR1 LGHNA, CDR2 YSLEER. CDR3: CASSQARGYGYTF. The CDR3 coding sequence is TGCGCCAGCAGCCAAGCCCGAGGCTATGGCTACACCTTC.

The V gene is TRBV7-9, the J gene TRBJ2-7, with TRBD1 matching 9 bases. Germline V gives CDR1 SEHNR, CDR2 FQNEAQ (reference sequence). This CDR3 comprises 15 residues. V dropped 2 bases and J dropped 7; count of bases not matched to a gene: 9. CDR3 in amino acids: CASSLSQGARWEQYF. The CDR3 DNA is TGTGCCAGCAGCTTATCACAGGGGGCGCGTTGGGAGCAGTACTTC. The full variable domain, in which reference TRBV7-9 and TRBJ2-7 provide the parts outside the CDR3, is DTGVSQNPRHKITKRGQNVTFRCDPISEHNRLYWYRQTLGQGPEFLTYFQNEAQLEKSRLLSDRFSAERPKGSFSTLEIQRTEQGDSAMYLCASSLSQGARWEQYFGPGTRLTVT.

The rearrangement joins TRBV19 to TRBJ1-5, with D hard to call. V dropped 0 bases and J dropped 7 bases, with 13 bases sitting between them. The CDR3 has 15 amino acids. In germline, CDR1 is LNHDA, CDR2 SQIVND (reference sequence). The CDR3 DNA is TGTGCCAGTAGTATAGATCACGAACGGCGGCAGCCCCAGCATTTT. Its translation: CASSIDHERRQPQHF.

As to this clone: Distinct nucleotide sequences in the sample also encode this CDR3. This chain joins TRBV19 and TRBJ2-3; the D is unclear. Germline lookup yields CDR1 LNHDA and CDR2 SQIVND (reference sequence). The V and J ends lost 5 bases and 3 bases respectively, with 9 bases between them. The CDR3 runs 13 residues. For the CDR3, the DNA is TGTGCCAGTAGTGGAAGTATAACAGATACGCAGTATTTT. The encoded protein is CASSGSITDTQYF.

The chain is built from TRBV2 and TRBJ1-6; D ambiguous. Per the germline V gene, CDR1 is SNHLY and CDR2 is FYNNEI. Trimming stripped 3 bases from V and 9 bases from J, with 12 bases between. The CDR3 consists of 14 residues. CDR3 DNA: TGTGCCAGCAGTGAGAGGGCATTACTTTCACCCCTCCACTTT. Its protein product is CASSERALLSPLHF.

This clone was counted once. Other DNA sequences from this sample encode an identical CDR3 as well. The rearrangement links TRBV7-2 to TRBJ1-5, with a weak D call TRBD1 (5 bases). CDR1 and CDR2 (germline): SGHTA, FQGNSA. With 1 base removed from V and 2 bases from J, the gap between germline ends came to 6 bases. This CDR3 has 14 amino acids. DNA of the CDR3: TGTGCCAGCAGCTTAGGGGACGGCAATCAGCCCCAGCATTTT. It codes for CASSLGDGNQPQHF.

The rearrangement joins TRBV4-2 to TRBJ2-7; TRBD2 matches at 8 bases. The CDR3 runs to 15 residues. The V gene end was trimmed by 4 bases and the J gene end by 7 bases; junction bases not matched to a gene: 12. Germline V gene data show CDR1 as LGHNA and CDR2 as YNFKEQ. CDR3 nucleotide sequence: TGTGCCAGCAGCCCTTTAGCGGGACGGGTGGGAGAGCAGTACTTC. It is translated as CASSPLAGRVGEQYF.

The CDR3 protein is CASSAVMNTEAFF. CDR3 sequence (DNA): TGTGCCAGCAGTGCCGTCATGAACACTGAAGCTTTCTTT. V and J are TRBV9 and TRBJ1-1, with D hard to call. CDR1 and CDR2 (germline): SGDLS, YYNGEE. The V gene lost 5 bases and the J gene lost 0 bases, with 8 bases spanning the gap. The CDR3 has 13 residues.

The rearrangement links TRBV5-4 to TRBJ2-7, with D uncertain. V shed 2 bases and J shed 12 bases, with 6 bases lying between them. CDR3 length: 9 amino acids. CDR1 and CDR2 (germline): SGHNT, YYREEE (reference sequence). CDR3 sequence: CASSLDPYF. The CDR3 DNA reads TGTGCCAGCAGCTTAGACCCGTACTTC.

This rearrangement joins TRBV4-2 to TRBJ1-1; 8 nucleotides align to TRBD1. The CDR3 length is 14 residues. Germline assignment: CDR1 LGHNA and CDR2 YNFKEQ. The trim removed 5 bases at V and 6 bases at J, leaving 8 bases unmatched. CDR3 amino acids: CASSLDRARPEAFF. The CDR3 nucleotides are TGTGCCAGCAGCTTGGACAGGGCGAGGCCTGAAGCTTTCTTT.

On this clone: One end of the junction is discordant with germline, which a read error may explain. CDR3 in DNA: TGCACCAGCAGCCAACCTACGGGGACAACGTTCACAGATACGCAGTATTTT. Residues: CTSSQPTGTTFTDTQYF. The chain uses TRBV4-3 and TRBJ2-3; D might be TRBD1 (6 bases). The CDR3 contains 17 residues. In germline, CDR1 is LGHNA, CDR2 YSLEER.

V usage is TRBV12-3 or TRBV12-4 and J usage is TRBJ2-7, with no clear D. The CDR3 loop spans 13 amino acids. V was trimmed by 6 bases and J by 7 bases, leaving 16 bases between them. The CDR3 loop is CASSPRPRAEQYF. Written as DNA, the CDR3 is TGTGCCAGCAGCCCTCGGCCACGGGCGGAGCAGTACTTC.

CDR3 DNA: TGTGCCAGCAGTAGCAGGGGACAGCTTAATGAAAAACTGTTTTTT. Translation: CASSSRGQLNEKLFF. This sequence joins TRBV6-4 and TRBJ1-4; 7 bases line up with TRBD1. CDR1 and CDR2 (germline): MRHNA, SNTAGT. With V trimmed by 5 bases and J by 4 bases, 7 bases remained unmatched. CDR3 length: 15 residues.

This rearrangement joins TRBV28 to TRBJ2-1, with 9 bases that match TRBD1. V was clipped by 2 bases and J by 9 bases; unmatched bases: 5. The CDR3 loop spans 14 amino acids. Germline V gene data show CDR1 as MDHEN and CDR2 as SYDVKM. The CDR3 DNA reads TGTGCCAGCAGTTTAGACAGGGGGAGTGGTGAGCAGTTCTTC. This encodes CASSLDRGSGEQFF.

This clone was counted once. This rearrangement joins TRBV18 to TRBJ2-1; 11 bases line up with TRBD1. This CDR3 has 16 residues. CDR1 KGHSH and CDR2 LQKENI come from the germline V gene. The J segment lost 8 bases and the V segment lost 3 bases, leaving 9 bases of the junction unmatched. CDR3 sequence reads: CASSPLDRGRRHEQFF. Here the CDR3 DNA reads TGTGCCAGCTCACCCCTGGACAGGGGGCGTAGACATGAGCAGTTCTTC.

The chain combines TRBV7-6 with TRBJ1-1; D may be TRBD1 (5 bases). The germline V gene has CDR1 SGHVS and CDR2 FNYEAQ. Trimming shortened V by 1 base and J by 1 base, and 13 bases separated the two germline ends. This CDR3 comprises 16 residues. CDR3 region: CASSLGDANQNTEAFF. The CDR3 DNA reads as TGTGCCAGCAGCTTAGGGGACGCAAATCAGAACACTGAAGCTTTCTTT.

The rearrangement joins TRBV7-9 to TRBJ1-2; 9 nucleotides align to TRBD1. Germline V lookup: CDR1 SEHNR, CDR2 FQNEAQ (reference sequence). V was clipped by 4 bases and J by 2 bases; unmatched bases: 2. The CDR3 extends over 14 amino acids. In DNA form, the CDR3 reads TGTGCCAGCAGCTCAGGACAGGGGAACTATGGCTACACCTTC. As protein: CASSSGQGNYGYTF.

The chain is built from TRBV6-2 or TRBV6-3 and TRBJ2-3; the match to TRBD1 covers 8 bases. The CDR3 runs 16 residues. Germline V lookup: CDR1 MNHEY, CDR2 SVGEGT. V trimming: 4 bases; J trimming: 4 bases; junction bases outside the gene matches: 10. The CDR3: CASSSRRTGSSDTQYF. CDR3 bases: TGTGCCAGCAGTTCGCGACGGACAGGGAGTTCAGATACGCAGTATTTT.

This chain joins TRBV27 and TRBJ2-2; 8 bases fit TRBD1. The V and J ends lost 6 bases and 1 base, in that order; junction bases with no gene match: 4. The CDR3 sequence is 15 residues long. Germline V lookup: CDR1 MNHEY, CDR2 SMNVEV (reference sequence). The DNA for the CDR3 is TGTGCCAGCAGGAACAGGGGGGTGAACACCGGGGAGCTGTTTTTT. Translating gives CASRNRGVNTGELFF.

This sequence joins TRBV19 and TRBJ2-7; 8 nucleotides match TRBD1. CDR3 length: 14 amino acids. Losses at the gene ends were 5 bases for V and 3 bases for J; bases not matched to a gene: 6. CDR1 and CDR2 (germline): LNHDA, SQIVND (reference sequence). CDR3: CASSPTDRDYEQYF. DNA of the CDR3: TGTGCCAGTAGTCCTACGGACAGGGACTACGAGCAGTACTTC.

V is TRBV7-9 and J is TRBJ2-5; 9 bases agree with TRBD2. Germline loops: CDR1 SEHNR, CDR2 FQNEAQ (reference sequence). V was clipped by 5 bases and J by 7 bases; unmatched bases: 17. CDR3 size: 17 residues. In DNA, the CDR3 is TGTGCCAGCAGCGGATATTTAGCGGGAGCGGCTCCCGGGACCCAGTACTTC. Its protein product is CASSGYLAGAAPGTQYF.

This clone occurred once. The J gene is TRBJ2-3, the V gene TRBV12-1; the D segment call TRBD2 is taken from the table without a DNA check. TRBV12-1 is designated a pseudogene. The CDR3 consists of 16 residues. CDR3 bases: TGTGCCAGCAGCCCGGCGCCCGGCGGGAGGTTTGATACGCAGTATTTT. Amino acids: CASSPAPGGRFDTQYF.

The chain employs TRBV5-3 and TRBJ2-5; a weak D match, TRBD1 (6 bases). TRBV5-3 is identified as an open reading frame with a role that is uncertain. Trimming stripped 1 base from V and 9 bases from J, with 16 bases between. CDR3 length: 14 residues. CDR3 loop: CARSLTGPFGAQYF. CDR3 bases: TGTGCCAGAAGCTTGACAGGGCCTTTTGGGGCCCAGTACTTC.

The J gene is TRBJ2-6, the V gene TRBV28, with TRBD1 matching over 8 bases. CDR3 length equals 18 residues. Germline V gives CDR1 MDHEN, CDR2 SYDVKM. The V segment lost 6 bases and the J segment 0 bases; nucleotides outside the gene matches: 10. CDR3: CASRGTGFPLSGANVLTF. CDR3 in DNA: TGTGCCAGCAGGGGGACAGGATTTCCACTCTCTGGGGCCAACGTCCTGACTTTC.

This clone was seen more than once but under ten times. The rearrangement joins TRBV20-1 to TRBJ2-5, with TRBD1 as a possible D gene (6 bases). The germline V gene has CDR1 DFQATT and CDR2 SNEGSKA (reference sequence). The CDR3 covers 13 residues. Trimming took off 3 bases at V and 5 bases at J, with 13 bases between the two ends. CDR3: CSASGGPGETQYF. CDR3 DNA sequence: TGCAGTGCTAGTGGGGGCCCGGGGGAGACCCAGTACTTC.